Listed here are 27 T cell receptor beta chains from one sample, sequenced in a study of blood T cell repertoires in COVID-19. Using immunoSEQ multiplex PCR, the repertoire was profiled, and TCRdb retains in-frame clones only, with some absent. The sample carries approximately 350,000 clones, 89% recorded once. The sequencing input was peripheral blood. The receptors derive from a woman under 40 with COVID-19, enrolled during active disease.

The chain employs TRBV6-5 and TRBJ1-1, with D possibly matching TRBD1 (5 bases). CDR3 length: 15 residues. Per germline, CDR1 MNHEY and CDR2 SVGAGI. Deletions cut 0 bases from V and 3 bases from J, with 11 bases between. The CDR3 DNA sequence: TGTGCCAGCAGTTACTCGATCCAAGGGGACACTGAAGCTTTCTTT. This translates into CASSYSIQGDTEAFF.

The rearrangement uses TRBV5-1 and TRBJ1-4; the D is unclear. V was shortened by 5 bases and J by 2 bases, with 10 bases between the two germline ends. The CDR3 has 14 residues. Germline V gene lookup returns CDR1 SGHRS and CDR2 YFSETQ. This chain's CDR3 is CASRRMRTNEKLFF. The DNA for the CDR3 is TGCGCCAGCAGACGAATGAGGACTAATGAAAAACTGTTTTTT. Drawing the rest from reference TRBV5-1 and TRBJ1-4, the complete variable domain is KAGVTQTPRYLIKTRGQQVTLSCSPISGHRSVSWYQQTPGQGLQFLFEYFSETQRNKGNFPGRFSGRQFSNSRSEMNVSTLELGDSALYLCASRRMRTNEKLFFGSGTQLSVL.

This chain connects TRBV7-2 to TRBJ2-7; the D is unclear. Germline values: CDR1 SGHTA, CDR2 FQGNSA. CDR3 length equals 13 residues. The germline V and J ends were trimmed by 6 bases and 1 base, with 10 bases remaining between them. CDR3 bases: TGTGCCAGCAGTGGATTCGGGTCCTACGAGCAGTACGTC. Translated: CASSGFGSYEQYV.

This chain connects TRBV5-6 to TRBJ2-7; possible D gene TRBD1, 5 bases. This CDR3 has 14 residues. Germline lookup yields CDR1 SGHDT and CDR2 YYEEEE. V was cut by 0 bases and J by 5 bases, with 12 bases left in between. The CDR3 bases are TGTGCCAGCAGCTTGGTAGGACCAGGGCACGAGCAGTACGTC. Protein sequence: CASSLVGPGHEQYV.

The V call is TRBV19, the J call TRBJ2-5, with 7 bases matching TRBD1. The germline V gene encodes CDR1 LNHDA and CDR2 SQIVND (reference sequence). V dropped 6 bases and J dropped 0; count of bases not matched to a gene: 10. This CDR3 has 16 amino acids. CDR3 nucleotide sequence: TGTGCCAGTAGCCCAGGACAGGCAGAAAACCAAGAGACCCAGTACTTC. This sequence encodes CASSPGQAENQETQYF.

The V gene is TRBV7-9, the J gene TRBJ2-7; D is uncertain. From germline, CDR1 is SEHNR and CDR2 FQNEAQ (reference sequence). The ends were cut back, 2 bases at V and 6 bases at J, with 8 bases in the middle. There are 12 residues in the CDR3. Here the CDR3 reads CASSLLRGEQYV. As DNA, the CDR3 is TGTGCCAGCAGCTTACTTCGAGGCGAGCAGTACGTC.

V is TRBV19 and J is TRBJ1-2, with 7 bases matching TRBD1. Germline CDR1 LNHDA, CDR2 SQIVND (reference sequence). V lost 5 bases and J lost 4; bases outside the gene matches: 10. The length of the CDR3 is 15 residues. The CDR3 here is CASSFETTGRYGYTF. CDR3 coding DNA: TGTGCCAGTAGTTTCGAGACGACAGGGCGCTATGGCTACACCTTC.

The chain is built from TRBV7-2 and TRBJ1-1, with D tentatively TRBD1 (6 bases). Germline lookup yields CDR1 SGHTA and CDR2 FQGNSA. The CDR3 totals 14 residues. V gave up 6 bases and J gave up 6 bases, with 17 bases separating them. The CDR3 sequence is CASRPGQSNSEAFF. CDR3 in DNA: TGTGCCAGCAGGCCGGGACAATCGAATTCTGAAGCTTTCTTT. The entire variable domain, with the rest obtained from reference TRBV7-2 and TRBJ1-1, is as follows: GAGVSQSPSNKVTEKGKDVELRCDPISGHTALYWYRQSLGQGLEFLIYFQGNSAPDKSGLPSDRFSAERTGGSVSTLTIQRTQQEDSAVYLCASRPGQSNSEAFFGQGTRLTVV.

The chain joins TRBV21-1 to TRBJ2-7; TRBD1 was called by the table and not checked on the DNA. TRBV21-1 is a pseudogene segment. This CDR3 spans 12 amino acids. The CDR3 nucleotides read TGTGCCAGCAGCAGAACACACTACGAGCAGTACGTC. Amino acid sequence: CASSRTHYEQYV.

This clone has just one count. This chain uses TRBV18 with TRBJ2-3; D not resolved. CDR1 is KGHSH and CDR2 is LQKENI in the germline V gene. V was pared by 3 bases and J by 2 bases, with 9 bases between. The CDR3 is 14 residues long. CDR3 coding DNA: TGTGCCAGCTCACCCTTGCAGGCCACAGATACGCAGTATTTT. It yields the protein CASSPLQATDTQYF.

This clone was seen only once. The V and J genes are TRBV10-3 and TRBJ2-2, with 9 bases matching TRBD1. The V gene's germline CDR1 is ENHRY and CDR2 SYGVKD. The CDR3 consists of 16 residues. The J segment lost 5 bases and the V segment lost 0 bases, leaving 4 bases of the junction unmatched. The CDR3 nucleotides read TGTGCCATCAGTGAGTCGGGACAGGGAAAGACCGGGGAGCTGTTTTTT. This sequence encodes CAISESGQGKTGELFF.

The chain's CDR3 is CASSLATGNSYNEQFF. The DNA for the CDR3 is TGTGCCAGCAGCTTGGCGACAGGGAACTCCTACAATGAGCAGTTCTTC. The chain couples TRBV5-5 to TRBJ2-1, with 7 bases fitting TRBD1. The V and J ends lost 0 bases and 0 bases, in that order; junction bases with no gene match: 3. The CDR3 is 16 amino acids. CDR1 and CDR2 (germline): SGHKS, YYEKEE (reference sequence).

A word on this clone: One end of the junction varies from germline; a read error may be responsible. The V and J genes are TRBV7-7 and TRBJ1-3; a possible D gene is TRBD1 (5 bases). There are 15 residues in the CDR3. Germline values: CDR1 SSHAT, CDR2 FNYEAQ (reference sequence). CDR3 DNA: TGTGCTAGCAGCTTGGGGCCGTCCAGAGGAAACACCATATATTTT. Its translation is CASSLGPSRGNTIYF.

This clone was detected once. The rearrangement joins TRBV25-1 to TRBJ2-1; TRBD1 matches 7 bases. Germline lookup yields CDR1 MGHDK and CDR2 SYGVNS. Trimming at V came to 4 bases and at J to 0 bases, leaving 6 bases not matched to a gene. The CDR3 is 16 amino acids. DNA of the CDR3: TGTGCCAGCAGTGCCTACAGGGGAATCTCCTACAATGAGCAGTTCTTC. Protein product: CASSAYRGISYNEQFF.

Worth noting for this clone: The junction does not match germline at one end; this may be a read error. The chain has TRBV5-1 and TRBJ2-5, with 7 positions matching TRBD1. The CDR3 covers 13 residues. Germline values: CDR1 SGHRS, CDR2 YFSETQ. CDR3 region: CASSPGGPLGWNF. In DNA, the CDR3 is TGCGCCAGCAGCCCAGGGGGACCCCTGGGCTGGAACTTC.

The chain recombines TRBV10-3 with TRBJ2-2; D gene uncertain. CDR3 size: 16 residues. Deletions cut 4 bases from V and 4 bases from J, with 16 bases between. Germline V lookup: CDR1 ENHRY, CDR2 SYGVKD. CDR3 nucleotide sequence: TGTGCCATCAGTGCTAACGCCGCCACTTTCACCGGGGAGCTGTTTTTT. It codes for CAISANAATFTGELFF.

The CDR3 nucleotides are TGTGCCACCAGTGACCGCGACAGGGATCCTCGCAATGAGCAGTTCTTC. Amino acids: CATSDRDRDPRNEQFF. J is TRBJ2-1 and V is TRBV24-1; TRBD1 matches at 7 bases. The V segment lost 4 bases and the J segment 6 bases; nucleotides outside the gene matches: 11. CDR3 length: 16 residues. Germline V CDR1 and CDR2: KGHDR, SFDVKD.

This chain links TRBV20-1 with TRBJ1-5; 7 bases match TRBD1. Germline CDR1 reads DFQATT; CDR2 reads SNEGSKA (reference sequence). J lost 0 bases, V lost 3 bases, and 11 bases had no gene match. The CDR3 runs to 17 residues. The CDR3 DNA is TGCAGTGCTAGTCGAGGACAGGAGCTTTATAGCAATCAGCCCCAGCATTTT. This codes for CSASRGQELYSNQPQHF.

The rearrangement joins TRBV28 to TRBJ1-5; D ambiguous. Germline V CDR1 and CDR2: MDHEN, SYDVKM. V gave up 1 base and J gave up 4 bases, with 5 bases separating them. This CDR3 has 13 amino acids. CDR3 amino acids: CASSLYSNQPQHF. CDR3 coding DNA: TGTGCCAGCAGTTTATACAGTAATCAGCCCCAGCATTTT.

This clone appeared a few times. CDR3 loop: CASSLRGSTYGYTF. The CDR3 nucleotides are TGTGCCAGCAGCTTAAGGGGAAGTACCTATGGCTACACCTTC. The chain employs TRBV11-2 and TRBJ1-2, with TRBD1 as a possible D gene (5 bases). There are 14 residues in the CDR3. V was cut by 2 bases and J by 4 bases, with 11 bases left in between. Germline V gene sequence: CDR1 SGHAT, CDR2 FQNNGV.

This chain joins TRBV24-1 and TRBJ2-3; 11 nucleotides align to TRBD1. This CDR3 region has 16 residues. Trimming took 0 bases from V and 4 from J; bases not matched to a gene: 2. Germline CDR1 and CDR2: KGHDR and SFDVKD. The CDR3 spells CATSDLGTGGADTQYF. The CDR3, as DNA: TGTGCCACCAGTGATTTGGGGACAGGGGGGGCAGATACGCAGTATTTT.

This sequence joins TRBV27 and TRBJ1-5; 8 positions match TRBD1. The CDR3 totals 15 residues. The trim removed 10 bases at V and 0 bases at J, leaving 8 bases unmatched. Per the germline V gene, CDR1 is MNHEY and CDR2 is SMNVEV (reference sequence). This CDR3 reads CATRGTGYSNQPQHF. In DNA, the CDR3 is TGTGCCACACGTGGGACAGGATATAGCAATCAGCCCCAGCATTTT.

Written as DNA, the CDR3 is TGCGCCAGCAGCCAAGATTACAGCGGGGGTAGTGAGCAGTTCTTC. This codes for CASSQDYSGGSEQFF. The rearrangement links TRBV4-1 to TRBJ2-1; 8 positions match TRBD2. V trimming: 0 bases; J trimming: 9 bases; junction bases outside the gene matches: 7. The CDR3 spans 15 residues. The germline CDR1 and CDR2 sequences are MGHRA and YSYEKL.

The rearrangement joins TRBV5-6 to TRBJ1-4, with 9 bases matching TRBD1. Germline CDR1 is SGHDT and CDR2 is YYEEEE. J gave up 14 bases and V 4 bases, and 6 bases lay outside the gene matches. This CDR3 region has 12 residues. The CDR3 region is CASSLGTGSLFF. The CDR3 DNA follows: TGTGCCAGCAGCCTAGGGACAGGGTCGCTGTTTTTT.

CDR3 region: CASSLGSGGSNTEAFF. The DNA of the CDR3 is TGCGCCAGCAGCTTGGGCTCAGGGGGATCGAACACTGAAGCTTTCTTT. The chain joins TRBV5-1 to TRBJ1-1, with 7 bases identical to TRBD1. Germline lookup yields CDR1 SGHRS and CDR2 YFSETQ. J gave up 1 base and V 0 bases, and 6 bases lay outside the gene matches. This CDR3 region has 16 residues.

This clone was observed a handful of times. The rearrangement uses TRBV6-5 and TRBJ2-1, with a tentative D call TRBD1 (6 bases). CDR1 MNHEY and CDR2 SVGAGI come from the germline V gene. The CDR3 sequence is 13 residues long. Trimming stripped 6 bases from V and 1 base from J, with 7 bases between. The CDR3 DNA sequence: TGTGCCAGCAGCCAGGGGTCCTACAATGAGCAGTTCTTC. It encodes CASSQGSYNEQFF.

The rearrangement joins TRBV9 to TRBJ2-3; TRBD1 agrees at 9 bases. The CDR3 is 16 residues long. J was trimmed by 2 bases and V by 2 bases; bases with no gene match: 6. Germline V CDR1 and CDR2: SGDLS, YYNGEE. The CDR3: CASSVGTGRDTDTQYF. The CDR3, as DNA: TGTGCCAGCAGCGTCGGGACAGGGAGGGACACAGATACGCAGTATTTT. The variable domain in full, completed from reference TRBV9 and TRBJ2-3, reads DSGVTQTPKHLITATGQRVTLRCSPRSGDLSVYWYQQSLDQGLQFLIQYYNGEERAKGNILERFSAQQFPDLHSELNLSSLELGDSALYFCASSVGTGRDTDTQYFGPGTRLTVL.